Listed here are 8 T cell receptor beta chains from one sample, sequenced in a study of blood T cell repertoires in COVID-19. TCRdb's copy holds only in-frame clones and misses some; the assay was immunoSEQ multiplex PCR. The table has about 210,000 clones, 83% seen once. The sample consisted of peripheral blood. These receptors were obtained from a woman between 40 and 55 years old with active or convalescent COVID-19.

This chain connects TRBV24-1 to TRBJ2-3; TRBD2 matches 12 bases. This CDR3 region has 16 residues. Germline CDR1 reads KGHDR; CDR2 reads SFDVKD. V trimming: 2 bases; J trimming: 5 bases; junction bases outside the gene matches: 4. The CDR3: CATSDWTSGARDTQYF. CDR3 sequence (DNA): TGTGCCACCAGTGATTGGACTAGCGGGGCTCGAGATACGCAGTATTTT.

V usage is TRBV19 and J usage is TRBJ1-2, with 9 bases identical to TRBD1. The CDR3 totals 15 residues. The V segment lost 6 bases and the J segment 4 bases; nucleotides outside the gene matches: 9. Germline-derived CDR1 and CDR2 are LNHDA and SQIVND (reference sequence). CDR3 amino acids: CASSQLGTGIYGYTF. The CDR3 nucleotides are TGTGCCAGTAGCCAACTCGGGACAGGGATCTATGGCTACACCTTC.

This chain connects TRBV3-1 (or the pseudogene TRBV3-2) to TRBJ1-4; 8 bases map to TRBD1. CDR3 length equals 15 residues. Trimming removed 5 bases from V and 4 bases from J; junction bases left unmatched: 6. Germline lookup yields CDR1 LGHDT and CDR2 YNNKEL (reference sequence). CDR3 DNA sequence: TGTGCCAGCAGCTTTAGGACAGGGTTTAATGAAAAACTGTTTTTT. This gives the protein CASSFRTGFNEKLFF.

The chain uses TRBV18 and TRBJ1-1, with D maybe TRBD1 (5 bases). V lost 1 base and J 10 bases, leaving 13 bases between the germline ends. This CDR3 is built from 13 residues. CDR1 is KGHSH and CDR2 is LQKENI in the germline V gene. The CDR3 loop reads CASSPRGDLGAFF. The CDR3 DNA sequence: TGTGCCAGCTCACCACGGGGGGATCTGGGAGCTTTCTTT. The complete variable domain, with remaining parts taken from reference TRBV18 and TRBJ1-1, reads NAGVMQNPRHLVRRRGQEARLRCSPMKGHSHVYWYRQLPEEGLKFMVYLQKENIIDESGMPKERFSAEFPKEGPSILRIQQVVRGDSAAYFCASSPRGDLGAFFGQGTRLTVV.

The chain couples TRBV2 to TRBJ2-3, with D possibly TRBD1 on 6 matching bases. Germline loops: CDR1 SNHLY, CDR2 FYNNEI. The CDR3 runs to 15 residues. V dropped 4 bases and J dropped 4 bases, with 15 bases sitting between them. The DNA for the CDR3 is TGTGCCAGCAGTGCAGGCAGGGGATTCGCAGATACGCAGTATTTT. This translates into CASSAGRGFADTQYF. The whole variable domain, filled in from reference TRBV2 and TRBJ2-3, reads EPEVTQTPSHQVTQMGQEVILRCVPISNHLYFYWYRQILGQKVEFLVSFYNNEISEKSEIFDDQFSVERPDGSNFTLKIRSTKLEDSAMYFCASSAGRGFADTQYFGPGTRLTVL.

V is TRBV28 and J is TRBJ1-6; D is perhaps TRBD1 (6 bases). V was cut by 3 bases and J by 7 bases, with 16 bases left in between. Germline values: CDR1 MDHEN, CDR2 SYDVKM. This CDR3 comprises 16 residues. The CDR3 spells CASSLGGGGLNSPLHF. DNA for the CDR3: TGTGCCAGCAGTTTGGGGGGCGGGGGGTTGAATTCACCCCTCCACTTT. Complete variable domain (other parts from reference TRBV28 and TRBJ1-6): DVKVTQSSRYLVKRTGEKVFLECVQDMDHENMFWYRQDPGLGLRLIYFSYDVKMKEKGDIPEGYSVSREKKERFSLILESASTNQTSMYLCASSLGGGGLNSPLHFGNGTRLTVT.

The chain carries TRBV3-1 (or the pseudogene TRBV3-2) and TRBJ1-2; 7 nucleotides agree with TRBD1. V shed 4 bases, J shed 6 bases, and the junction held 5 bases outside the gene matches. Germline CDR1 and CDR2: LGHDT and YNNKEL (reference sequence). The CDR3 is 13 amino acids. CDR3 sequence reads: CASSLRDSNGYTF. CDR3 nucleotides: TGTGCCAGCAGCCTCCGGGACAGTAATGGCTACACCTTC.

The CDR3 is CASSPGNTGELFF. In nucleotides, the CDR3 is TGTGCCAGCAGCCCCGGGAACACCGGGGAGCTGTTTTTT. The chain couples TRBV4-2 to TRBJ2-2; D is unresolved. Trimming took 4 bases from V and 1 from J, leaving 4 bases between them. Germline CDR1 is LGHNA and CDR2 is YNFKEQ. The length of the CDR3 is 13 residues.